What follows are 14 T cell receptor beta chains derived from one specimen sequenced in a study of ipilimumab plus nivolumab after autologous stem cell transplantation. Profiled with immunoSEQ multiplex PCR; TCRdb holds only in-frame clones, not every one. In the table there are 15,000 to 20,000 clones, 80% to 85% of which are singletons. Sequences were derived from PBMCs, sampled in a trial of ipilimumab plus nivolumab as post-transplant consolidation. These receptors came from a male donor with diffuse large B-cell lymphoma.

This chain joins TRBV29-1 and TRBJ1-1, with 9 bases matching TRBD1. Trimming cost V 6 bases and J 11 bases; bases outside gene matches: 10. This CDR3 is 12 amino acids long. The germline V gene encodes CDR1 SQVTM and CDR2 ANQGSEA. The CDR3, as DNA: TGCAGCGTGCCGTGGACAGGGGCCGTGGCTTTCTTT. Its translation: CSVPWTGAVAFF.

This clone has a single count. This chain connects TRBV7-8 to TRBJ1-2; 9 positions match TRBD1. J gave up 8 bases and V 5 bases, and 12 bases lay outside the gene matches. The CDR3 sequence is 15 residues long. Germline CDR1 and CDR2: SGHVS and FQNEAQ. This CDR3 reads CASSPRDRVPSGYTF. For the CDR3, the DNA is TGTGCCAGCAGCCCCCGGGACAGGGTGCCCTCCGGCTACACCTTC.

V gene TRBV6-6 combines with J gene TRBJ1-5; weak D call: TRBD1 (6 bases). V lost 5 bases, J lost 5 bases, and 10 bases lay in between. This CDR3 is 13 amino acids long. Per germline, CDR1 MNHNY and CDR2 SVGAGI (reference sequence). The CDR3 here is CASSADRYQPQHF. CDR3 nucleotides: TGTGCCAGCAGTGCGGACAGATATCAGCCCCAGCATTTT.

This clone was observed a few times. V gene TRBV21-1 combines with J gene TRBJ2-7; the table's D call of TRBD1 was not tested on the DNA. TRBV21-1 has pseudogene status. CDR3 length: 15 amino acids. CDR3 protein: CASSPDRTPSYEQYF. The CDR3 coding sequence is TGTGCCAGCAGCCCGGACAGGACCCCCTCCTACGAGCAGTACTTC.

The V call is TRBV11-2, the J call TRBJ2-7, with 8 nucleotides matching TRBD2. Trimming at V came to 4 bases and at J to 0 bases, leaving 5 bases not matched to a gene. CDR1 and CDR2 from the germline V gene are SGHAT and FQNNGV. The CDR3 extends over 15 amino acids. The DNA of the CDR3 is TGTGCCAGCAGCTCCCTAGCGGGTGCCTCCTACGAGCAGTACTTC. Protein: CASSSLAGASYEQYF.

Here the CDR3 reads CASSPPKGYNEQFF. The CDR3 nucleotides read TGTGCCAGCTCACCACCGAAGGGGTACAATGAGCAGTTCTTC. The chain has TRBV18 and TRBJ2-1; perhaps TRBD1 as D (5 bases). V dropped 0 bases and J dropped 4 bases, with 7 bases sitting between them. CDR1 is KGHSH and CDR2 is LQKENI in the germline V gene. The CDR3 consists of 14 residues.

The count of this clone is one. This sequence joins TRBV7-3 and TRBJ2-2; D may be TRBD1 or TRBD2 (5 bases each). This CDR3 spans 15 amino acids. Germline V gives CDR1 SGHTA, CDR2 FQGTGA. V lost 5 bases and J lost 7, with 17 bases in between. CDR3: CASSRTGTEGGELFF. CDR3 bases: TGTGCCAGCAGCCGTACCGGGACCGAGGGCGGGGAGCTGTTTTTT.

This chain connects TRBV27 to TRBJ1-1; D remains unclear. This CDR3 has 13 amino acids. V was trimmed by 5 bases and J by 0 bases, leaving 7 bases between them. CDR1 is MNHEY and CDR2 is SMNVEV in the germline V gene (reference sequence). CDR3 nucleotide sequence: TGTGCCAGCAGTCCCTCCCTGAACACTGAAGCTTTCTTT. Its protein is CASSPSLNTEAFF.

The chain joins TRBV5-5 to TRBJ1-5; D not resolved. Germline V gives CDR1 SGHKS, CDR2 YYEKEE (reference sequence). V gave up 2 bases and J gave up 1 base, with 10 bases separating them. The CDR3 consists of 15 residues. The CDR3 is CASSLLGNSNQPQHF. For the CDR3, the DNA is TGTGCCAGCAGCTTATTAGGGAACAGCAATCAGCCCCAGCATTTT. The complete variable domain, with remaining parts taken from reference TRBV5-5 and TRBJ1-5, reads DAGVTQSPTHLIKTRGQQVTLRCSPISGHKSVSWYQQVLGQGPQFIFQYYEKEERGRGNFPDRFSARQFPNYSSELNVNALLLGDSALYLCASSLLGNSNQPQHFGDGTRLSIL.

V gene TRBV2 combines with J gene TRBJ2-4; TRBD1 matches at 8 bases. The junction had 9 bases not matched to a gene; V was cut back by 8 bases and J by 0 bases. The CDR3 runs 16 residues. Germline CDR1 reads SNHLY; CDR2 reads FYNNEI. The CDR3 loop is CASALGTGVAKNIQYF. CDR3 DNA: TGTGCCAGCGCGCTCGGGACAGGCGTAGCCAAAAACATTCAGTACTTC.

This clone came up once. CDR3 sequence: CASSPRGNTEAFF. DNA for the CDR3: TGCGCCAGCAGCCCCAGGGGGAACACTGAAGCTTTCTTT. The chain combines TRBV4-1 with TRBJ1-1, with D perhaps matching TRBD1 (6 bases). CDR1 is MGHRA, CDR2 YSYEKL, per germline. The CDR3 runs to 13 residues. Trimming removed 4 bases from V and 1 base from J, with 7 bases in between.

The chain has TRBV10-3 and TRBJ1-1; no reliable D call. CDR1 is ENHRY, CDR2 SYGVKD, per germline. V gave up 3 bases and J gave up 4 bases, with 9 bases separating them. CDR3 length equals 13 residues. The CDR3 loop reads CAISELGRTEAFF. DNA for the CDR3: TGTGCCATCAGTGAACTAGGGCGCACTGAAGCTTTCTTT.

This chain uses TRBV5-1 with TRBJ1-1; no clear D gene. The CDR3 runs to 11 residues. From germline, CDR1 is SGHRS and CDR2 YFSETQ. Trimming took 0 bases from V and 5 from J, leaving 2 bases between them. CDR3 DNA sequence: TGCGCCAGCAGCTTGGGGACTGAAGCTTTCTTT. Protein: CASSLGTEAFF.

The chain joins TRBV2 to TRBJ2-1; 8 nucleotides agree with TRBD1. J gave up 6 bases and V 6 bases, and 16 bases lay outside the gene matches. CDR3 length: 17 residues. Germline V gives CDR1 SNHLY, CDR2 FYNNEI. CDR3 nucleotide sequence: TGTGCCAGCAGGCCAACTTACCTTCCGGGACAGGCCAATGAGCAGTTCTTC. It specifies CASRPTYLPGQANEQFF.